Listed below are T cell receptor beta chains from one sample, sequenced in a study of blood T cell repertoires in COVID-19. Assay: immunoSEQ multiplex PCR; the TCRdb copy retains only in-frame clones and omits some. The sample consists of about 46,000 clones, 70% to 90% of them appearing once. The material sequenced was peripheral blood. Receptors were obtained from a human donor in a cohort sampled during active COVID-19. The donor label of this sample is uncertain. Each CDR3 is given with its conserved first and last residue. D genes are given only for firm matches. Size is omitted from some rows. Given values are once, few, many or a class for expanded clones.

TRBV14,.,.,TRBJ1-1,CASSLKGGLNTEAFF,TGTGCCAGCAGCCTTAAAGGAGGACTGAACACTGAAGCTTTCTTT
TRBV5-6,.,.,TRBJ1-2,CASSSTQGSSYGYTF,TGTGCCAGCAGCTCGACACAGGGTTCTAGCTATGGCTACACCTTC
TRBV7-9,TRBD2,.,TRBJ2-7,CASSPRSRTSGGTYEQYF,TGTGCCAGCAGCCCCCGTTCTCGGACTAGCGGGGGGACCTACGAGCAGTACTTC
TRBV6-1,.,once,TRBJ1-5,CASSESGAGGNQPQHF,TGTGCCAGCAGTGAATCGGGAGCCGGGGGCAATCAGCCCCAGCATTTT
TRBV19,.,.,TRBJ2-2,CATRGSGNTGELFF,TGTGCAACAAGGGGGTCTGGTAACACCGGGGAGCTGTTTTTT
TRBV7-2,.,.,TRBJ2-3,CASSSQGADTQYF,TGTGCCAGCAGTTCCCAGGGCGCAGATACGCAGTATTTT
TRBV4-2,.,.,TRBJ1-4,CASSQVAGPTNEKLFF,TGTGCCAGCAGCCAAGTGGCAGGGCCAACTAATGAAAAACTGTTTTTT
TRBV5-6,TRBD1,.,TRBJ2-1,CASSLPGTGIPLAQFF,TGTGCCAGCAGTCTCCCCGGGACAGGGATTCCCCTAGCGCAGTTCTTC
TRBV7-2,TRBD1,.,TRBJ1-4,CASSSRRTGDYLIF,TGTGCCAGCAGCTCTCGAAGGACAGGAGATTACTTGATTTTT
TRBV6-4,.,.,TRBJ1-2,CASSAGGPAGYTF,TGTGCCAGCAGCGCCGGGGGGCCAGCGGGCTACACCTTC
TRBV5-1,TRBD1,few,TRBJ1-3,CASSRGTEAANTIYF,TGCGCCAGCAGCAGGGGGACAGAAGCGGCAAACACCATATATTTT
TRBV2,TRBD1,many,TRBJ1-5,CASSEVGTGDQPQHF,TGTGCCAGCAGTGAAGTCGGGACAGGGGATCAGCCCCAGCATTTT
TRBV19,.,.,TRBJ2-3,CASTRDTQYF,TGTGCCAGTACGAGAGATACGCAGTATTTT
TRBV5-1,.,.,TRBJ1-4,CASQGHSNEKLFF,TGCGCCAGCCAGGGACACAGTAATGAAAAACTGTTTTTT
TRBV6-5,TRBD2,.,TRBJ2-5,CASSYSRLATQETQYF,TGTGCCAGCAGTTACTCGAGACTAGCCACGCAAGAGACCCAGTACTTC
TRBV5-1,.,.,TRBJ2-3,CASSLVGRGTDTQYF,TGCGCCAGCAGCTTGGTCGGCCGGGGCACAGATACGCAGTATTTT
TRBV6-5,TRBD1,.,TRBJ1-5,CASSSDRVVGKPQHF,TGTGCCAGCAGCTCGGACAGGGTAGTGGGCAAGCCCCAGCATTTT
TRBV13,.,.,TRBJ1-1,CASSLSPPGDTEAFF,TGTGCCAGCAGCTTATCCCCTCCCGGGGACACTGAAGCTTTCTTT
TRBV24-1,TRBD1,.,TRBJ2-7,CATSIRDRGRNEQYF,TGTGCCACCAGTATCCGGGACAGGGGGAGGAACGAGCAGTACTTC
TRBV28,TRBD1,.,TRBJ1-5,CASRGQFDQPQHF,TGTGCCAGCAGGGGACAGTTCGATCAGCCCCAGCATTTT
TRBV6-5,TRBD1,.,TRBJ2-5,CASSLTGDETQYF,TGTGCCAGCAGCCTAACAGGGGACGAGACCCAGTACTTC
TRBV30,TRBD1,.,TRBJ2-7,CAWSEWDRGYEQYF,TGTGCCTGGAGTGAATGGGACAGGGGATACGAGCAGTACTTC
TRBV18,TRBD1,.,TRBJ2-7,CASTESRQGPYEQYF,TGTGCCAGCACTGAGTCGAGACAGGGTCCCTACGAGCAGTACTTC
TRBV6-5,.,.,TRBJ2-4,CASSYSIENIQYF,TGTGCCAGCAGTTACTCGATAGAAAACATTCAGTACTTC
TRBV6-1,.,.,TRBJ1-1,CASSESSYSEAFF,TGTGCCAGCAGTGAATCAAGTTACTCTGAAGCTTTCTTT
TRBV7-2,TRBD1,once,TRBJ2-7,CASSIRTGYFYEQYF,TGTGCCAGCAGCATAAGGACAGGGTATTTCTACGAGCAGTACTTC
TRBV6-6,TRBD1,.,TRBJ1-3,CASRADRGSGNTIYF,TGTGCCAGCAGAGCCGACAGGGGCTCTGGAAACACCATATATTTT
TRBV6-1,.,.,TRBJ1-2,CASSELYYGYTF,TGTGCCAGCAGTGAACTTTACTATGGCTACACCTTC
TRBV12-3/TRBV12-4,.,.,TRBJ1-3,CASSLALGNTIYF,TGTGCCAGCAGTTTAGCACTCGGAAACACCATATATTTT
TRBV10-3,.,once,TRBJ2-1,CAISESTGMYNEQFF,TGTGCCATCAGTGAGTCGACTGGAATGTACAATGAGCAGTTCTTC
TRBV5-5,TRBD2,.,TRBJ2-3,CASSLNDGRSTDTQYF,TGTGCCAGCAGCTTGAACGACGGGAGGAGCACAGATACGCAGTATTTT
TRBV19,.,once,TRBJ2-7,CASSITLGGGRSYYEQYF,TGTGCCAGTAGTATAACCCTGGGAGGCGGACGAAGCTACTACGAGCAGTACTTC
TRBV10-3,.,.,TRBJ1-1,CAISESAVPNTEAFF,TGTGCCATCAGTGAGTCCGCAGTTCCGAACACTGAAGCTTTCTTT
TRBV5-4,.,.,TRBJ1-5,CASSRGGVNQPQHF,TGTGCCAGCAGCCGGGGGGGGGTGAATCAGCCCCAGCATTTT
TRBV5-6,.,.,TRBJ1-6,CASSLGFGDSPLHF,TGTGCCAGCAGCTTGGGTTTCGGGGATTCACCCCTCCACTTT
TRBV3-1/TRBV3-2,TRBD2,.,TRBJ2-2,CASSQATSGNTGELFF,TGTGCCAGCAGCCAAGCCACTAGCGGGAACACCGGGGAGCTGTTTTTT
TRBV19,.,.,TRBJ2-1,CASSKLPGIHSYNEQFF,TGTGCCAGTAGTAAACTCCCGGGGATCCACTCCTACAATGAGCAGTTCTTC
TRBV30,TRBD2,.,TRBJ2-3,CAWSVRAAGGLDTQYF,TGTGCCTGGAGTGTACGCGCAGCGGGGGGGTTAGATACGCAGTATTTT
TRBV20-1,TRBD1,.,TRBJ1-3,CSASRQGAGNTIYF,TGCAGTGCTAGTAGACAGGGAGCTGGAAACACCATATATTTT
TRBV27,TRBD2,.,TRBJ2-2,CASSRSHTGGKSGELFF,TGTGCCAGCAGTCGGTCCCATACGGGGGGTAAATCCGGGGAGCTGTTTTTT
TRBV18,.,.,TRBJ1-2,CASSPPTGTHYGYTF,TGTGCCAGCTCACCACCCACCGGGACACACTATGGCTACACCTTC
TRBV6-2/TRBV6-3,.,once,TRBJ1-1,CASSYGQGNTEAFF,TGTGCCAGCAGTTACGGGCAGGGGAACACTGAAGCTTTCTTT
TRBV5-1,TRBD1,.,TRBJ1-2,CASSLEGQGLRGYTF,TGCGCCAGCAGCTTGGAGGGACAGGGGTTGAGGGGCTACACCTTC
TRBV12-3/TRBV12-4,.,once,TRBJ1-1,CASSLRGWSAFF,TGTGCCAGCAGTTTACGGGGGTGGAGTGCTTTCTTT
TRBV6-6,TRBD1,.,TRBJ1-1,CASSYGQGAFTSMNTEAFF,TGTGCCAGCAGCTACGGACAGGGTGCGTTTACTTCGATGAACACTGAAGCTTTCTTT
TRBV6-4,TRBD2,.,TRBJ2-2,CASRLTSGGTGELFF,TGTGCCAGCAGGCTCACTAGCGGGGGGACCGGGGAGCTGTTTTTT
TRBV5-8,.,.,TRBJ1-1,CASNREGNTEAFF,TGTGCCAGCAACCGGGAAGGTAACACTGAAGCTTTCTTT
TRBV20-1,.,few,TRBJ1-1,CSASTFGQKNTEAFF,TGCAGTGCTAGTACTTTCGGACAGAAGAACACTGAAGCTTTCTTT
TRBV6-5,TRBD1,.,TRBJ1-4,CASSSTGYEKLFF,TGTGCCAGCAGTTCGACAGGGTATGAAAAACTGTTTTTT
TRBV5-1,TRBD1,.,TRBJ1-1,CASSFTGGSPNTEAFF,TGCGCCAGCAGCTTTACAGGGGGCTCCCCGAACACTGAAGCTTTCTTT
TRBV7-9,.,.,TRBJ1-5,CASSPPYQPQHF,TGTGCCAGCAGCCCCCCCTATCAGCCCCAGCATTTT
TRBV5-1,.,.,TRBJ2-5,CASSLAAGGARETQYF,TGCGCCAGCAGCTTGGCGGCTGGGGGGGCAAGGGAGACCCAGTACTTC